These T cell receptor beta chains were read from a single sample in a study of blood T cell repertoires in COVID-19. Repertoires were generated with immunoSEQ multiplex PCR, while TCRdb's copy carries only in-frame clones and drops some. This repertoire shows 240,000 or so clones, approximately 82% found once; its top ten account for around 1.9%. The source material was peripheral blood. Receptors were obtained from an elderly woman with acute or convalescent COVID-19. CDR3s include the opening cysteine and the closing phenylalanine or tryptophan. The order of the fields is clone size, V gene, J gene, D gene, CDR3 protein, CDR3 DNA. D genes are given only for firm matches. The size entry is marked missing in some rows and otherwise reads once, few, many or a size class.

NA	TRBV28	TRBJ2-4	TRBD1	CASETGRGNIQYF	TGTGCCAGCGAGACAGGGCGAGGAAACATTCAGTACTTC
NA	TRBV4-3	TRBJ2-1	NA	CASSQDRRFEQFF	TGCGCCAGCAGCCAAGATAGGAGATTTGAGCAGTTCTTC
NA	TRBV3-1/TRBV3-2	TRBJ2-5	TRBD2	CASSQGRALETQYF	TGTGCCAGCAGCCAGGGGAGGGCCTTAGAGACCCAGTACTTC
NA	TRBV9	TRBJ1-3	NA	CASSVGDRGNTIYF	TGTGCCAGCAGCGTAGGCGACAGGGGAAACACCATATATTTT
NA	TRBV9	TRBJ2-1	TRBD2	CASSVGDSGRMKQFF	TGTGCCAGCAGCGTAGGCGATAGCGGGAGGATGAAGCAGTTCTTC
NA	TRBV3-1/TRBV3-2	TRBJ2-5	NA	CASSQAGDETQYF	TGTGCCAGCAGCCAAGCGGGTGATGAGACCCAGTACTTC
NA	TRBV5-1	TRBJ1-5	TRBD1	CASSLGQGQPQHF	TGCGCCAGCAGCCTTGGACAGGGGCAGCCCCAGCATTTT
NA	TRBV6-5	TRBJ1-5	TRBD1	CASSPRQGSNQPQHF	TGTGCCAGCAGTCCCCGACAGGGTAGCAATCAGCCCCAGCATTTT
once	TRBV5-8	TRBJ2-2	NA	CASGLPGTGNRELFF	TGTGCCAGCGGCCTACCCGGGACTGGAAACAGGGAGCTGTTTTTT
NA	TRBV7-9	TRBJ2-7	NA	CASSLVNYEQYF	TGTGCCAGCAGCTTAGTTAACTACGAGCAGTACTTC
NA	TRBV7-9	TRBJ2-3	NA	CASSLALDLANTDTQYF	TGTGCCAGCAGCTTAGCGCTCGACTTAGCGAACACAGATACGCAGTATTTT
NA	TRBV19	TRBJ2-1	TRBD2	CASSIWTSGRSSYNEQFF	TGTGCCAGTAGTATTTGGACTAGCGGGAGGAGCTCCTACAATGAGCAGTTCTTC
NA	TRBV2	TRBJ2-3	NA	CASSEARLVDTQYF	TGTGCCAGCAGTGAAGCACGACTAGTGGATACGCAGTATTTT
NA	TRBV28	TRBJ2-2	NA	CASSLVPANTGELFF	TGTGCCAGCAGTTTAGTCCCGGCGAACACCGGGGAGCTGTTTTTT
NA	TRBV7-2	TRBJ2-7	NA	CASSQRGQSSSYEQYF	TGTGCCAGCAGCCAGCGCGGACAGTCGAGCTCCTACGAGCAGTACTTC
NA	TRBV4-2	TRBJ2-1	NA	CASSQVGLAEYNEQFF	TGTGCCAGCAGCCAAGTGGGTCTAGCCGAATACAATGAGCAGTTCTTC
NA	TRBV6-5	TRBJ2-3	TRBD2	CASRSSGRTDTQYF	TGTGCCAGCAGGTCTAGCGGGAGGACAGATACGCAGTATTTT
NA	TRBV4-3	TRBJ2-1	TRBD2	CASSQYSHGTSGRYNEQFF	TGCGCCAGCAGCCAATATTCCCATGGGACTAGCGGACGATACAATGAGCAGTTCTTC
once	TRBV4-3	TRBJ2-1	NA	CASSQTINTGAYNEQFF	TGCGCCAGCAGCCAAACGATTAACACAGGAGCCTACAATGAGCAGTTCTTC
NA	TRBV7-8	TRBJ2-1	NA	CASSLAALRSYNEQFF	TGTGCCAGCAGCTTAGCCGCTCTGCGGTCCTACAATGAGCAGTTCTTC
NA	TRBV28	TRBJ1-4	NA	CASYPSGLSEKLFF	TGTGCCAGCTATCCTAGTGGTTTGAGTGAAAAACTGTTTTTT
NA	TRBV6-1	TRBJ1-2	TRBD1	CASSEVQGARGYTF	TGTGCCAGCAGTGAAGTTCAGGGGGCGAGAGGCTACACCTTC
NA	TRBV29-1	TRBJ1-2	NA	CSAGGTPNYGYTF	TGCAGCGCCGGGGGGACACCGAACTATGGCTACACCTTC
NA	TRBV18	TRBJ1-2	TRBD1	CASSPDRGADGYTF	TGTGCCAGCTCACCAGACAGGGGGGCGGATGGCTACACCTTC
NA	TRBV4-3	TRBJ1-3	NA	CASSQDTGAGNTIYF	TGCGCCAGCAGCCAAGATACGGGGGCTGGAAACACCATATATTTT
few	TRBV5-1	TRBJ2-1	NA	CASSLSGGASYNEQFF	TGCGCCAGCAGCTTGTCGGGGGGCGCGTCCTACAATGAGCAGTTCTTC
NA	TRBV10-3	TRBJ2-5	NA	CAISEGGQETQYF	TGTGCCATCAGTGAAGGCGGACAAGAGACCCAGTACTTC
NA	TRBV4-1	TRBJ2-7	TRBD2	CASSQKGLAGAYEQYF	TGCGCCAGCAGCCAGAAGGGACTAGCGGGAGCCTACGAGCAGTACTTC
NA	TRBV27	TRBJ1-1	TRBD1	CASSPRATGPVGAFF	TGTGCCAGCAGTCCCCGTGCGACAGGGCCTGTTGGAGCTTTCTTT
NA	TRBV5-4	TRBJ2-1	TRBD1	CASSPGTGSYNEQFF	TGTGCCAGCAGCCCTGGGACAGGGAGTTACAATGAGCAGTTCTTC
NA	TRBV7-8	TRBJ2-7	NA	CASSFSPLSYEQYF	TGTGCCAGCAGCTTTTCCCCCCTCTCCTACGAGCAGTACTTC
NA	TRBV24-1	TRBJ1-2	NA	CATFDTRNYGYTF	TGTGCCACCTTTGATACGAGAAACTATGGCTACACCTTC
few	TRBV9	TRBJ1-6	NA	CASSVGGGGNSPLHF	TGTGCCAGCAGCGTCGGGGGGGGAGGAAATTCACCCCTCCACTTT
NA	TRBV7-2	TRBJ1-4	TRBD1	CASSPLTGRREKLFF	TGTGCCAGCAGCCCACTGACAGGGCGTCGAGAAAAACTGTTTTTT
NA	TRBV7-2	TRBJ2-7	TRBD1	CASSLLQGAGEQYF	TGTGCCAGCAGCCTCCTACAGGGGGCAGGCGAGCAGTACTTC
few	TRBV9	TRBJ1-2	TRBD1	CASSAQPPGQYNYGYTF	TGTGCCAGCAGCGCCCAGCCCCCGGGACAGTATAACTATGGCTACACCTTC
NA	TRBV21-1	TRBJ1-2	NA	CASSKGGGHYGYTF	TGTGCCAGCAGCAAGGGAGGGGGACACTATGGCTACACCTTC
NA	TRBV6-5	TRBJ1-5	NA	CASSYWQVERYQPQHF	TGTGCCAGCAGTTACTGGCAGGTCGAAAGGTATCAGCCCCAGCATTTT
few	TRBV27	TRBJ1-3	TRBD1	CASPDRGTGNTIYF	TGTGCCAGCCCCGACAGGGGAACCGGAAACACCATATATTTT
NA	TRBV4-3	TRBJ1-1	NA	CASSQDLDSLNTEAFF	TGCGCCAGCAGCCAAGATCTGGACTCGCTGAACACTGAAGCTTTCTTT
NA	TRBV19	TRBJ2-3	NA	CASSTYGAQYF	TGTGCCAGTAGTACCTACGGGGCGCAGTATTTT
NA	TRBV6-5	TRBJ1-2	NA	CASIHLMQLGGYTF	TGTGCCAGCATCCACCTCATGCAGCTAGGTGGCTACACCTTC
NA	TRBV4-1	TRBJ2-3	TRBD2	CASSRGSGWREGTDTQYF	TGCGCCAGCAGCCGGGGTTCGGGATGGCGGGAGGGCACAGATACGCAGTATTTT
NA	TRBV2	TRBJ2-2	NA	CASSPNRGTGELFF	TGTGCCAGCAGTCCCAATCGGGGGACCGGGGAGCTGTTTTTT
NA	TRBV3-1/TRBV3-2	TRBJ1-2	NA	CASSSGGGYTF	TGTGCCAGCAGCTCCGGGGGTGGCTACACCTTC
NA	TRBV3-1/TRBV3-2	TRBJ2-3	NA	CASSHTGRSADTQYF	TGTGCCAGCAGCCATACGGGAAGGTCCGCAGATACGCAGTATTTT